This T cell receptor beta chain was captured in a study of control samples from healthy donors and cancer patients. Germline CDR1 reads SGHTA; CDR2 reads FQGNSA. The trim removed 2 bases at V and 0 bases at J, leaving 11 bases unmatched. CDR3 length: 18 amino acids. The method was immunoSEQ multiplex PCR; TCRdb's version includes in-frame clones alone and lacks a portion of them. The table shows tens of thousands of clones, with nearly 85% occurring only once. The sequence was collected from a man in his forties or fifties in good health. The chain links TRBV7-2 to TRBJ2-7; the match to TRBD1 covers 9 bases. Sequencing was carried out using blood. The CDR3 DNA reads TGTGCCAGCAGCTTAATTCCCCCGGGACAGGGAATCTCCTACGAGCAGTACTTC. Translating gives CASSLIPPGQGISYEQYF. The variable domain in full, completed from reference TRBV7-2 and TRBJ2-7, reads GAGVSQSPSNKVTEKGKDVELRCDPISGHTALYWYRQSLGQGLEFLIYFQGNSAPDKSGLPSDRFSAERTGGSVSTLTIQRTQQEDSAVYLCASSLIPPGQGISYEQYFGPGTRLTVT.